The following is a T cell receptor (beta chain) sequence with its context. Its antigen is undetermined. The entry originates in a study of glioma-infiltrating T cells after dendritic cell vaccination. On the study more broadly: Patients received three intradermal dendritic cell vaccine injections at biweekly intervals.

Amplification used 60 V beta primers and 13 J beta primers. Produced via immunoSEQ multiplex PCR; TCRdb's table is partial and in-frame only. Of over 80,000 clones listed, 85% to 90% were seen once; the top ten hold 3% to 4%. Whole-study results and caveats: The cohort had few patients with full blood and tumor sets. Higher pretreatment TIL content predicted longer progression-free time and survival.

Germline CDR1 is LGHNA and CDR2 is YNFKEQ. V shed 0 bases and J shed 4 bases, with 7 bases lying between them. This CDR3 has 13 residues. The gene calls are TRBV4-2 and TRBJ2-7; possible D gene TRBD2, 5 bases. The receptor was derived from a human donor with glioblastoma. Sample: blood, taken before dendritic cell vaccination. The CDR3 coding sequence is TGTGCCAGCAGCCAAGAGGACTTGTACGAGCAGTACTTC. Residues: CASSQEDLYEQYF.